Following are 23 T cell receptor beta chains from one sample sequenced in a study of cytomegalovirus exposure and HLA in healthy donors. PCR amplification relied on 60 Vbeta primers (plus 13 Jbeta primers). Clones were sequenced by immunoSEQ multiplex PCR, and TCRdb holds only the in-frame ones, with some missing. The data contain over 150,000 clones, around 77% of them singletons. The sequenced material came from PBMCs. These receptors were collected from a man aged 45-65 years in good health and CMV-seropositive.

CDR3 loop: CASSGADSIYGYTF. The CDR3 DNA is TGTGCCAGCAGCGGGGCCGACAGCATCTATGGCTACACCTTC. This chain joins TRBV5-4 and TRBJ1-2, with D possibly TRBD1 on 5 matching bases. This CDR3 is built from 14 residues. Per the germline V gene, CDR1 is SGHNT and CDR2 is YYREEE (reference sequence). V lost 4 bases to trimming and J lost 4 bases, with 14 bases between them.

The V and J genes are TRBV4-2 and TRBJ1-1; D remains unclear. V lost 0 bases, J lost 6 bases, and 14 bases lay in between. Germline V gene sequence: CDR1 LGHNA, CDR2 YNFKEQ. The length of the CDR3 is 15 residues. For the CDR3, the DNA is TGTGCCAGCAGCCAAGATTCCGCTCCGATAGCTGAAGCTTTCTTT. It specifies CASSQDSAPIAEAFF.

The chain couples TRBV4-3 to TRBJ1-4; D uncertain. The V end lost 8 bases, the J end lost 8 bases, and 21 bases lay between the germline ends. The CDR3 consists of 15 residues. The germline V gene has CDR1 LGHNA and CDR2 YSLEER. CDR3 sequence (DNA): TGCGCCAGCGTGTTAAACACGGGTTTAGGAGAAAAACTGTTTTTT. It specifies CASVLNTGLGEKLFF.

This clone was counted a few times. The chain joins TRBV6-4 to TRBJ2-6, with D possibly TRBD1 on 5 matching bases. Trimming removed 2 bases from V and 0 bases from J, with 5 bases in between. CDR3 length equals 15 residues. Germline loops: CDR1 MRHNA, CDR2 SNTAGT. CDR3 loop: CASSDRGSGANVLTF. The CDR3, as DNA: TGTGCCAGCAGTGACAGGGGCTCTGGGGCCAACGTCCTGACTTTC.

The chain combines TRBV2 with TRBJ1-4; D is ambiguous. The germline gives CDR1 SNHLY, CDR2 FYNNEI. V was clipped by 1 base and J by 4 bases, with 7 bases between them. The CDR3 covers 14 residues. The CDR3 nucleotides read TGTGCCAGCAGTGAAGGGGCCCTTAATGAAAAACTGTTTTTT. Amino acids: CASSEGALNEKLFF.

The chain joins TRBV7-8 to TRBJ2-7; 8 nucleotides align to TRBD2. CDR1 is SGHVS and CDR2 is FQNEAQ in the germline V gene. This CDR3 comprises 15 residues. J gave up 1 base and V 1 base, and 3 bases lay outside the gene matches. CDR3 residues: CASSLVVAGSYEQYF. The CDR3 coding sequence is TGTGCCAGCAGCTTAGTGGTAGCGGGGTCCTACGAGCAGTACTTC.

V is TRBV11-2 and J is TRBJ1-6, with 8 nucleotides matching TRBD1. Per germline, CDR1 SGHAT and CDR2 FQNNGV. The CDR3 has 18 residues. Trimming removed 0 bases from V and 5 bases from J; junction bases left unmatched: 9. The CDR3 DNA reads TGTGCCAGCAGCTTAGAAAGGACAGGGCGGCGGGATAATTCACCCCTCCACTTT. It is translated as CASSLERTGRRDNSPLHF.

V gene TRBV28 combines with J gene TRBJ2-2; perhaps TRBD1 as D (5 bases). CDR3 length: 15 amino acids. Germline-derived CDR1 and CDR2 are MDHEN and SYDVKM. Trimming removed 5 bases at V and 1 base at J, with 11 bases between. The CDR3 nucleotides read TGTGCCAGCAGTCTCTACGGACAGAACACCGGGGAGCTGTTTTTT. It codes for CASSLYGQNTGELFF. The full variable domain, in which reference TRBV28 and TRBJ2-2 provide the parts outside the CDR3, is DVKVTQSSRYLVKRTGEKVFLECVQDMDHENMFWYRQDPGLGLRLIYFSYDVKMKEKGDIPEGYSVSREKKERFSLILESASTNQTSMYLCASSLYGQNTGELFFGEGSRLTVL.

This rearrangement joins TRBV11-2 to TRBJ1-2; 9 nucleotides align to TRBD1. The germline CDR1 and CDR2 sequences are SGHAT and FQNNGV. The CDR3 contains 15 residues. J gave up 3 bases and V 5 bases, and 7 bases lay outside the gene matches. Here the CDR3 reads CASSLGQGGHYGYTF. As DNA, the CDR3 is TGTGCCAGCAGCCTGGGACAGGGTGGGCACTATGGCTACACCTTC. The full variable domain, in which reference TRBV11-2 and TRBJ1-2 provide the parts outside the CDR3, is EAGVAQSPRYKIIEKRQSVAFWCNPISGHATLYWYQQILGQGPKLLIQFQNNGVVDDSQLPKDRFSAERLKGVDSTLKIQPAKLEDSAVYLCASSLGQGGHYGYTFGSGTRLTVV.

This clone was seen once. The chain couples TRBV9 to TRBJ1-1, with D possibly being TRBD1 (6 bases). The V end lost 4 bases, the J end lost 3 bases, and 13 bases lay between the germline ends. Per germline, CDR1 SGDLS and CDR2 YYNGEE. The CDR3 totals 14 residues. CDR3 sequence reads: CASSPLGGDTEAFF. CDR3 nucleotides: TGTGCCAGCAGCCCCTTAGGGGGGGACACTGAAGCTTTCTTT.

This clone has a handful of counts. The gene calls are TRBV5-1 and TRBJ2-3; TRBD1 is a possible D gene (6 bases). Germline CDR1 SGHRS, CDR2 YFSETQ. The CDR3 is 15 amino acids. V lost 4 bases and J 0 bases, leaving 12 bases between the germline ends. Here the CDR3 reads CASSLRQASTDTQYF. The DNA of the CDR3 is TGCGCCAGCAGCCTTCGACAGGCCAGCACAGATACGCAGTATTTT.

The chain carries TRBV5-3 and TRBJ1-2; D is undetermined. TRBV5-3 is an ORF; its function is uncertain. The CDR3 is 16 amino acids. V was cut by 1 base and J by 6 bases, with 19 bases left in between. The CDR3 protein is CARSLIHKRAKDGYTF. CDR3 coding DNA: TGTGCCAGAAGCTTGATTCACAAGAGGGCGAAAGATGGCTACACCTTC.

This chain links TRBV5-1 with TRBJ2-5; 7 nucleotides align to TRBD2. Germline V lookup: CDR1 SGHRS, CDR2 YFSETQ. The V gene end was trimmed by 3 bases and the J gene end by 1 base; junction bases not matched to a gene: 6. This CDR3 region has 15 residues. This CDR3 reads CASSWGGRGQETQYF. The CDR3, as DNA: TGCGCCAGCAGCTGGGGAGGGCGGGGCCAAGAGACCCAGTACTTC.

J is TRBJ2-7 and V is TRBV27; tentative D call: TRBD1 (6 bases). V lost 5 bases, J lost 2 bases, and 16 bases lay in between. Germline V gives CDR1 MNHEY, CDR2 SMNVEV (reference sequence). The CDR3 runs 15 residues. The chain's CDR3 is CASSQDRTLTYEQYF. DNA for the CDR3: TGTGCCAGCAGTCAAGACAGGACCCTTACCTACGAGCAGTACTTC.

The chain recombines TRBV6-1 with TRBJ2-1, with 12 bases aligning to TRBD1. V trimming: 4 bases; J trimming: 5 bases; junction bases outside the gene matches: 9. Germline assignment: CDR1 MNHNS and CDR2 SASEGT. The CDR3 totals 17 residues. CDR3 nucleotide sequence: TGTGCCAGCAGTGCTCCACCGGGACAGGGGGCCCACAATGAGCAGTTCTTC. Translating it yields CASSAPPGQGAHNEQFF.

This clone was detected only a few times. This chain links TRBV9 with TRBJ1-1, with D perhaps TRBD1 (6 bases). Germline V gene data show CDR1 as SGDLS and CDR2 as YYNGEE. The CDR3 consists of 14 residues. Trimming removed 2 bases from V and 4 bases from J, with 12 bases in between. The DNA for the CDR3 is TGTGCCAGCAGCGTTGGGGGCGCCGGCACTGAAGCTTTCTTT. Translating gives CASSVGGAGTEAFF.

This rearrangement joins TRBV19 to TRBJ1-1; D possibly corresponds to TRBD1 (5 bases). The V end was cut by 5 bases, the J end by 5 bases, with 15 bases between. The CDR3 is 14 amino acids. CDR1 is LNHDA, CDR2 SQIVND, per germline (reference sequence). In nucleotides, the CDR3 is TGTGCCAGTAGTGCAGACAGAAGAAGAACTGAAGCTTTCTTT. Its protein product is CASSADRRRTEAFF.

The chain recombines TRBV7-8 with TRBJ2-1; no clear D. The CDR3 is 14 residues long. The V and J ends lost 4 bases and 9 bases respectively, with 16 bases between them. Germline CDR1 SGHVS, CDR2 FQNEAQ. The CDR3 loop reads CASSYRTPRLEQFF. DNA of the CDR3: TGTGCCAGCAGCTACCGAACCCCTAGGCTTGAGCAGTTCTTC.

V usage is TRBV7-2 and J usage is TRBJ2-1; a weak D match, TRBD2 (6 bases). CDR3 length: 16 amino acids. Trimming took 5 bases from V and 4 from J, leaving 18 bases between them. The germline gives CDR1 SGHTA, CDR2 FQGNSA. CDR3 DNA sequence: TGTGCCAGCAGCCCGACCGGCGGGACTGGTTACAATGAGCAGTTCTTC. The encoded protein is CASSPTGGTGYNEQFF. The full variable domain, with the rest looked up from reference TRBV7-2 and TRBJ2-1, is GAGVSQSPSNKVTEKGKDVELRCDPISGHTALYWYRQSLGQGLEFLIYFQGNSAPDKSGLPSDRFSAERTGGSVSTLTIQRTQQEDSAVYLCASSPTGGTGYNEQFFGPGTRLTVL.

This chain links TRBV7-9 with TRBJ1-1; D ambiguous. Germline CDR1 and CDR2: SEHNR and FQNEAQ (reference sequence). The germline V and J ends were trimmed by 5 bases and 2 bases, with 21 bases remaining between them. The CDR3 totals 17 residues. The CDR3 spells CASSAHPGARPNTEAFF. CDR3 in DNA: TGTGCCAGCAGCGCCCACCCCGGAGCCAGACCAAACACTGAAGCTTTCTTT.

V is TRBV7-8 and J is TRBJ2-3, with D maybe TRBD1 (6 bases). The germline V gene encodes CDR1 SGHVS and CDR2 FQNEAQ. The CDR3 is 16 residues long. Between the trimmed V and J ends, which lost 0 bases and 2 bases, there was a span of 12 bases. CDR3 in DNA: TGTGCCAGCAGCTTAGCAAAGACAGGCCTCACAGATACGCAGTATTTT. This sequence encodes CASSLAKTGLTDTQYF.

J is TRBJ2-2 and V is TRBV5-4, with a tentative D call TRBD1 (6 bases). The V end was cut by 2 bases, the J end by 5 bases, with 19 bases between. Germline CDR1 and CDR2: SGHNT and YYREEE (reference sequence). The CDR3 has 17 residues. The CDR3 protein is CASSLPIDRRRTGELFF. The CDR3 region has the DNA TGTGCCAGCAGCTTACCTATCGACAGGAGAAGGACCGGGGAGCTGTTTTTT. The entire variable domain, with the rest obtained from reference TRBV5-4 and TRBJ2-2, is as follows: ETGVTQSPTHLIKTRGQQVTLRCSSQSGHNTVSWYQQALGQGPQFIFQYYREEENGRGNFPPRFSGLQFPNYSSELNVNALELDDSALYLCASSLPIDRRRTGELFFGEGSRLTVL.

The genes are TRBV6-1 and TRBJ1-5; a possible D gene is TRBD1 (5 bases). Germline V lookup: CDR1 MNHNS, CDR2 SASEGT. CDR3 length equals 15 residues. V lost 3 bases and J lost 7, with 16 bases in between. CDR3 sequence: CASSDLRNRPQPQHF. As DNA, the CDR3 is TGTGCCAGCAGTGATCTTAGGAACAGGCCACAGCCCCAGCATTTT.